Listed below are T cell receptor beta chains from one sample, sequenced in a study of CD8 T cells in ankylosing spondylitis. MiXCR was run by TCRdb on the 5' RACE reads, yielding one entry per CDR3 protein. The sample records more than 150,000 distinct CDR3 sequences, under 14% being singletons. The sample consisted of blood, either unsorted or a sorted T cell fraction (not recorded which). Receptors were obtained from a male donor with ankylosing spondylitis or in good health (not recorded which). Each CDR3 is given without its conserved first and last residue. Rows give clone size only sometimes, using once, few, many, or a class for an expanded clone.

-	TRBV11-2	TRBJ2-3	ASSLGVDRGGDTQY
many	TRBV27	TRBJ1-1	ASSFPGTGSTEAF
-	TRBV20-1	TRBJ2-2	SAVAGTGVTGELF
few	TRBV10-3	TRBJ2-5	AISEKQGSRETQY
many	TRBV19	TRBJ2-3	ASSIDRGSANTQY
many	TRBV29-1	TRBJ1-6	SVGTEYNSPLH
-	TRBV5-1	TRBJ2-1	ASSVGDLPSNEQF
-	TRBV18	TRBJ1-1	ASSPSEGQFPF
many	TRBV28	TRBJ1-5	ASSLFPGQLNQPQH
many	TRBV25-1	TRBJ1-1	ASRIGQVHTEAF
-	TRBV15	TRBJ1-5	ATSKGVQPQH
many	TRBV5-6	TRBJ2-3	ASRRQSDTQY
-	TRBV6-5	TRBJ1-2	ASSSDSVLYGYT
many	TRBV6-2/TRBV6-3	TRBJ2-7	ASSYWDSYEQY
many	TRBV10-3	TRBJ2-5	AISESRVETQY